A single sample gave rise to the 16 T cell receptor beta chains below, sequenced in a study of cytomegalovirus exposure and HLA in healthy donors. PCR primers comprised 60 Vbeta and 13 Jbeta primers. Sequenced by immunoSEQ multiplex PCR; TCRdb stores in-frame clones only, minus some. The table lists about 160,000 clones, around 85% of them singletons. Sequencing was carried out using PBMCs. The receptor source for this set is a woman in her 30s in good health and CMV-seronegative.

Only one count was recorded for this clone. CDR3 residues: CASSHTGEYEKLFF. CDR3 nucleotide sequence: TGCGCCAGCAGCCACACAGGGGAGTATGAAAAACTGTTTTTT. The rearrangement links TRBV4-1 to TRBJ1-4; 7 positions match TRBD1. Germline trimming cut 3 bases from V and 6 bases from J; bases unmatched to any gene: 4. The CDR3 has 14 amino acids. From germline, CDR1 is MGHRA and CDR2 YSYEKL.

V and J are TRBV19 and TRBJ2-7; 10 positions match TRBD1. Germline V gene lookup returns CDR1 LNHDA and CDR2 SQIVND (reference sequence). The CDR3 totals 16 residues. J lost 3 bases, V lost 5 bases, and 10 bases had no gene match. CDR3 sequence: CASSVSGTGVRYEQYF. The CDR3, as DNA: TGTGCCAGTAGTGTCTCCGGGACAGGGGTACGCTACGAGCAGTACTTC.

J is TRBJ2-7 and V is TRBV5-8; 8 nucleotides line up with TRBD2. Germline CDR1 SGHTS, CDR2 YDEGEE. V was clipped by 4 bases and J by 7 bases; unmatched bases: 7. This CDR3 comprises 13 residues. For the CDR3, the DNA is TGTGCCAGCAGCCGAGCGGGAGTAGTAGAGCAGTACTTC. It encodes CASSRAGVVEQYF.

The V and J genes are TRBV9 and TRBJ2-2; 7 bases fit TRBD1. The CDR3 loop spans 15 amino acids. Germline V lookup: CDR1 SGDLS, CDR2 YYNGEE. V shed 3 bases, J shed 3 bases, and the junction held 5 bases outside the gene matches. In DNA form, the CDR3 reads TGTGCCAGCAGCGCGACAGGGTCCCACACCGGGGAGCTGTTTTTT. This gives the protein CASSATGSHTGELFF.

The CDR3 sequence is CASSLVTGGLNTEAFF. CDR3 DNA: TGTGCCAGCAGCTTAGTAACAGGGGGTTTGAACACTGAAGCTTTCTTT. The chain combines TRBV11-2 with TRBJ1-1, with TRBD1 identical over 8 bases. This CDR3 has 16 residues. Looked up from germline, CDR1 is SGHAT and CDR2 is FQNNGV. Trimming removed 1 base from V and 0 bases from J; junction bases left unmatched: 4.

Only a few counts were recorded for this clone. The sample has other DNA sequences that encode this CDR3 too. The chain links TRBV14 to TRBJ1-6, with a weak D call TRBD1 (6 bases). V gave up 7 bases and J gave up 7 bases, with 14 bases separating them. The CDR3 loop spans 14 amino acids. The germline gives CDR1 SGHDN, CDR2 FVKESK. CDR3 sequence: CASTAHRDNSPLHF. The DNA for the CDR3 is TGTGCCAGCACCGCACACAGGGACAATTCACCCCTCCACTTT.

V usage is TRBV7-2 and J usage is TRBJ2-7, with 14 bases aligning to TRBD2. From germline, CDR1 is SGHTA and CDR2 FQGNSA. The CDR3 is made up of 17 amino acids. V lost 6 bases to trimming and J lost 2 bases; unmatched junction nucleotides: 9. CDR3 DNA sequence: TGTGCCAGCAGTCAAAACCGACTAGCGGGAGGGCCCTACGAGCAGTACTTC. The encoded protein is CASSQNRLAGGPYEQYF.

This chain connects TRBV7-2 to TRBJ2-5, with 7 bases lining up with TRBD2. The last part of the DNA fits TRBJ2-7 better; the J call may be wrong. Germline V gives CDR1 SGHTA, CDR2 FQGNSA. The CDR3 loop spans 18 amino acids. In DNA, the CDR3 is TGTGCCAGCAGCTTAGTGGGGGGGAGCAGGGCTTCCTCCTACGAGCAGTACTTC. It is translated as CASSLVGGSRASSYEQYF.

This chain connects TRBV6-6 to TRBJ2-7; TRBD1 aligns across 9 bases. CDR3 length: 15 residues. Germline CDR1 and CDR2: MNHNY and SVGAGI (reference sequence). The V and J ends lost 0 bases and 3 bases, in that order; junction bases with no gene match: 3. DNA of the CDR3: TGTGCCAGCAGTTACTCTAGGACAGGGGACTACGAGCAGTACTTC. Its protein is CASSYSRTGDYEQYF.

This chain joins TRBV9 and TRBJ2-2; the D gene is possibly TRBD2 (5 bases). The CDR3 covers 14 residues. CDR1 and CDR2 from the germline V gene are SGDLS and YYNGEE. Between the trimmed V and J ends, which lost 3 bases and 6 bases, there was a span of 12 bases. CDR3 DNA sequence: TGTGCCAGCAGCGAGGGCGGGCGGGCCGGGGAGCTGTTTTTT. Its translation: CASSEGGRAGELFF.

The chain links TRBV5-1 to TRBJ2-1; no reliable D call. Germline V gene data show CDR1 as SGHRS and CDR2 as YFSETQ. V lost 3 bases to trimming and J lost 7 bases, with 11 bases between them. The CDR3 loop spans 13 amino acids. The DNA for the CDR3 is TGCGCCAGCAGCTACGGAGATGGGAATGAGCAGTTCTTC. Residues: CASSYGDGNEQFF.

V gene TRBV4-1 combines with J gene TRBJ1-4; 8 bases align to TRBD1. Unmatched junction bases numbered 5, after V lost 0 bases and J lost 8 bases. CDR3 length equals 15 residues. Germline V lookup: CDR1 MGHRA, CDR2 YSYEKL. CDR3 residues: CASSQEGRTGEKLFF. CDR3 in DNA: TGCGCCAGCAGCCAAGAGGGGCGGACAGGGGAAAAACTGTTTTTT.

The rearrangement uses TRBV15 and TRBJ1-2; D not certain. Germline V lookup: CDR1 LNHNV, CDR2 YYDKDF (reference sequence). V was trimmed by 3 bases and J by 5 bases, leaving 13 bases between them. The length of the CDR3 is 14 residues. The CDR3 coding sequence is TGTGCCACCAGCAGCCAGGCGGGTCGGTATGGCTACACCTTC. Translation: CATSSQAGRYGYTF.

V is TRBV7-9 and J is TRBJ1-5; D possibly corresponds to TRBD1 (5 bases). CDR1 is SEHNR, CDR2 FQNEAQ, per germline (reference sequence). The CDR3 covers 13 residues. V lost 2 bases to trimming and J lost 4 bases, with 6 bases between them. The CDR3 sequence: CASSLTGNQPQHF. DNA of the CDR3: TGTGCCAGCAGCTTAACAGGTAATCAGCCCCAGCATTTT.

The sample holds a few counts of this clone. The chain has TRBV30 and TRBJ2-5, with D possibly matching TRBD2 (6 bases). This CDR3 is 14 amino acids long. Germline-derived CDR1 and CDR2 are GTSNPN and SVGIG (reference sequence). V gave up 3 bases and J gave up 5 bases, with 16 bases separating them. Here the CDR3 DNA reads TGTGCCTGGAGAGGTCTAGGGGAGGAGGAGACCCAGTACTTC. It specifies CAWRGLGEEETQYF.

V is TRBV7-2 and J is TRBJ1-1; 9 bases are a match to TRBD1. Unmatched junction bases numbered 24, after V lost 5 bases and J lost 11 bases. The CDR3 contains 18 residues. Looked up from germline, CDR1 is SGHTA and CDR2 is FQGNSA. The CDR3 loop is CASSETKAGTGYFYGAFF. The CDR3 DNA sequence: TGTGCCAGCAGCGAAACAAAGGCCGGGACAGGGTATTTCTATGGGGCTTTCTTT. The whole variable domain, remainder taken from reference TRBV7-2 and TRBJ1-1, is GAGVSQSPSNKVTEKGKDVELRCDPISGHTALYWYRQSLGQGLEFLIYFQGNSAPDKSGLPSDRFSAERTGGSVSTLTIQRTQQEDSAVYLCASSETKAGTGYFYGAFFGQGTRLTVV.